A single TCR beta chain is shown here with its context. Its antigen is as yet unknown. The sample originates from a study of cytomegalovirus exposure and HLA in healthy donors. Regarding the study as a whole: In a later analysis, first-cohort TCR clusters were found to tend to co-occur in the roughly 120 validation repertoires.

Germline V gene sequence: CDR1 SEHNR, CDR2 FQNEAQ (reference sequence). The CDR3 has 16 residues. Trimming cost V 0 bases and J 2 bases, with 8 bases left between them. Clones were sequenced by immunoSEQ multiplex PCR, and TCRdb holds only the in-frame ones, with some missing. The data hold tens of thousands of clones, with 80% to 95% observed a single time. The sample consisted of PBMCs. The TCR originated in a young man in good health and CMV-seropositive. The V call is TRBV7-9, the J call TRBJ2-6, with D uncertain. The CDR3 DNA is TGTGCCAGCAGCTTAGCACTTAACCCTGGGGCCAACGTCCTGACTTTC. It yields the protein CASSLALNPGANVLTF. Drawing the rest from reference TRBV7-9 and TRBJ2-6, the complete variable domain is DTGVSQNPRHKITKRGQNVTFRCDPISEHNRLYWYRQTLGQGPEFLTYFQNEAQLEKSRLLSDRFSAERPKGSFSTLEIQRTEQGDSAMYLCASSLALNPGANVLTFGAGSRLTVL.